The present T cell receptor (beta chain) was sequenced within a study of Graves' ophthalmopathy and Graves' hyperthyroidism. Whole-study context: Over 18 months of follow-up, stable hyperthyroidism required that no ophthalmopathy appear. Study-wide results and caveats: Discrimination between ophthalmopathy and stable hyperthyroidism by a 13-signature model showed more than 85% sensitivity and about 84% specificity. In blood, most expanded thyroid clonotypes above 0.001 frequency were also detected.

From RNA, the CDR3 regions of TCR beta chains were amplified and sequenced. The workflow started with a first-round RT-PCR run with HTBI primers and then moved on to a second-round multiplex PCR. One entry per CDR3 protein results from TCRdb running MiXCR on the multiplex PCR reads. The table records 580,000 or so distinct CDR3 sequences, under 40% of them present only once. This CDR3 comprises 11 residues. Germline values: CDR1 SQVTM, CDR2 ANQGSEA. The hyperthyroidism patients, aged 18 to 65, had been newly diagnosed, with under 2 months' duration. Details on this clonotype: Its antigen is not known. The junction departs from the called germline gene at one end, perhaps through a read error.

The V call is TRBV29-1, the J call TRBJ1-1; no firm D call. This TCR was sampled from an adult man with Graves' hyperthyroidism. Sequenced input: peripheral blood or thyroid tissue (not recorded which). CDR3: CSAGGLTEAFF. Here the CDR3 DNA reads TGCAGTGCTGGCGGACTCACTGAAGCCTTCTTT.